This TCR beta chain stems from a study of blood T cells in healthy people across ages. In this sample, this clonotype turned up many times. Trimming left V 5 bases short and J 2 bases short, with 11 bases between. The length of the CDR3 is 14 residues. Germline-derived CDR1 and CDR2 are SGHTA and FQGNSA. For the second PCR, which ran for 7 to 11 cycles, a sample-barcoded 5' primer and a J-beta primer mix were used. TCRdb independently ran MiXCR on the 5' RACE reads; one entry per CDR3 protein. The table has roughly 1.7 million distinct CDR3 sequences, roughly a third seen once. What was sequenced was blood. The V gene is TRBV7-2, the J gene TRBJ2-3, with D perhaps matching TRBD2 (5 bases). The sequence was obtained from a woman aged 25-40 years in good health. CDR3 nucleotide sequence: TGTGCCAGCAGCCCGGACTCTGTCACAGATACGCAGTATTTT. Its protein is CASSPDSVTDTQYF.